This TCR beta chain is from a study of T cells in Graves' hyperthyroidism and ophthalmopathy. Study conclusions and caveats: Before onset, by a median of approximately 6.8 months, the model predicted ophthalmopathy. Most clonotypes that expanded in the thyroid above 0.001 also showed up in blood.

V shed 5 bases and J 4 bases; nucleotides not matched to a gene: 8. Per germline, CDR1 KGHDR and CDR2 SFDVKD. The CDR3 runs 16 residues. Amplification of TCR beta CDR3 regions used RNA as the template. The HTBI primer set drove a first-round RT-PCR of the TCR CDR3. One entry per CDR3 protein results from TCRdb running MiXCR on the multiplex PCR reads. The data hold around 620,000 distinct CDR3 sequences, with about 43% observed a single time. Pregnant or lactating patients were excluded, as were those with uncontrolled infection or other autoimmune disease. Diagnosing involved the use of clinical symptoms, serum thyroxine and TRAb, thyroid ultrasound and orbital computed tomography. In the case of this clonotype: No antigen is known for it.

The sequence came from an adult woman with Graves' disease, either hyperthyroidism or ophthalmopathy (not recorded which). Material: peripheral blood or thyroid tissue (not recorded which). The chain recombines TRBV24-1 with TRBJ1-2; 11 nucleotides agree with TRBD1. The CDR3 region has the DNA TGTGCCACCAGTGTCAAGGGGGACAGGGGGGTCTATGGCTACACCTTC. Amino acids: CATSVKGDRGVYGYTF.